The clone carrying this T cell receptor beta chain was picked up a small number of times. This specimen comes from a study of OX40 agonist ivuxolimab in advanced cancers. Germline values: CDR1 MDHEN, CDR2 SYDVKM. This CDR3 spans 15 amino acids. The V and J ends lost 3 bases and 1 base, in that order; junction bases with no gene match: 4. Here immunoSEQ multiplex PCR was the method, and the copy in TCRdb shows in-frame clones only, minus some. The data show tens of thousands of clones, approximately 78% seen once. The gene calls are TRBV28 and TRBJ1-1; TRBD1 agrees at 8 bases. The TCR was taken from an adult with an advanced solid tumor such as melanoma, head and neck, liver or kidney cancer. The sequencing here drew on CD4+ or CD8+ T cells sorted from blood, taken in a trial of the OX40 agonist ivuxolimab. CDR3 DNA sequence: TGTGCCAGCAGTTTTGGCGGGACAGGGAACACTGAAGCTTTCTTT. Translated: CASSFGGTGNTEAFF.